Sequencing of this T cell receptor beta chain was carried out in a study of PD-1 blockade in mismatch repair-deficient tumors. V lost 5 bases to trimming and J lost 0 bases, with 11 bases between them. Looked up from germline, CDR1 is SEHNR and CDR2 is FQNEAQ (reference sequence). There are 14 residues in the CDR3. This table comes from immunoSEQ multiplex PCR, and its TCRdb copy is limited to in-frame clones, with some not included. The top ten clones hold about 13% of a sample with under 150,000 clones, approximately 86% of them seen once. This clone appeared a single time. This TCR came from an adult with mismatch repair-deficient cancer. The gene calls are TRBV7-9 and TRBJ2-7, with D perhaps matching TRBD1 (6 bases). The sequenced sample was peripheral blood, obtained 44 weeks after starting pembrolizumab. The CDR3 region is CASSPSQGSYEQYF. CDR3 nucleotides: TGTGCCAGCAGCCCCTCACAGGGCTCCTACGAGCAGTACTTC.